Listed below are T cell receptor beta chains from one sample, sequenced in a study of T-cell reconstitution after alpha-beta-depleted transplantation in children. MiXCR, run by TCRdb on the PCR reads, gives a single entry per CDR3 protein. The sample includes more than 450,000 distinct CDR3 sequences, approximately 16% of them seen just once. The sequences come from PBMCs from the stem cell graft donor, collected from the stem cell graft. The source is a human donor who donated a stem cell graft to a child with acute lymphoblastic leukemia. Each CDR3 is given with its conserved first and last residue. The D gene is left open where the match is weak. Not every row has a clone size; where given, it reads once, few, many or a size class.

abundance: .; v_gene: TRBV10-3; d_gene: TRBD1; j_gene: TRBJ1-1; CDR3nt: TGTGCCATCAGTGGATCGGGACAGGTGAACACTGAAGCTTTCTTT; CDR3aa: CAISGSGQVNTEAFF
abundance: .; v_gene: TRBV5-1; d_gene: TRBD2; j_gene: TRBJ2-7; CDR3nt: TGCGCCAGCAGCCCACAGCCCGGGACTAGCGAGACGGGGGAGCAGTACTTC; CDR3aa: CASSPQPGTSETGEQYF
abundance: .; v_gene: TRBV5-6; d_gene: .; j_gene: TRBJ1-5; CDR3nt: TGTGCCAGCAGCTTGTACCTTGGCGGGGGCGGACAGCCCCAGCATTTT; CDR3aa: CASSLYLGGGGQPQHF
abundance: .; v_gene: TRBV3-1; d_gene: .; j_gene: TRBJ2-2; CDR3nt: TGTGCCAGCAGCCAAGATCGGGGGGACATGAGCACCGGGGAGCTGTTTTTT; CDR3aa: CASSQDRGDMSTGELFF
abundance: .; v_gene: TRBV12-3/TRBV12-4; d_gene: TRBD1; j_gene: TRBJ2-1; CDR3nt: TGTGCCAGCAGCCTAGGACAGGCTGGAAACAATGAGCAGTTCTTC; CDR3aa: CASSLGQAGNNEQFF
abundance: .; v_gene: TRBV4-1; d_gene: .; j_gene: TRBJ1-2; CDR3nt: TGCGCCAGCAGCTCGAGCGCAGGGCTCTATGGCTACACCTTC; CDR3aa: CASSSSAGLYGYTF
abundance: few; v_gene: TRBV7-9; d_gene: TRBD1; j_gene: TRBJ1-2; CDR3nt: TGTGCCAGCAGTTTCCCAGGGGGCGGCGGCTACACCTTC; CDR3aa: CASSFPGGGGYTF
abundance: .; v_gene: TRBV20-1; d_gene: .; j_gene: TRBJ2-7; CDR3nt: TGCAGTGCTAGAGATGTAGGCCGTTCCTACGAGCAGTACTTC; CDR3aa: CSARDVGRSYEQYF
abundance: few; v_gene: TRBV20-1; d_gene: TRBD1; j_gene: TRBJ1-1; CDR3nt: TGCAGTGCTAACGACAGGGCGGAGAACACTGAAGCTTTCTTT; CDR3aa: CSANDRAENTEAFF
abundance: .; v_gene: TRBV4-1; d_gene: TRBD2; j_gene: TRBJ2-7; CDR3nt: TGCGCCAGCAGCCACCTTACCGGGACTAGTTACGAGCAGTACTTC; CDR3aa: CASSHLTGTSYEQYF
abundance: .; v_gene: TRBV23-1; d_gene: TRBD1; j_gene: TRBJ1-5; CDR3nt: TGCGCCAGCAGTCATCTCCCGGGACAGGGAGGGGATCGTCAGAGCAATCAGCCCCAGCATTTT; CDR3aa: CASSHLPGQGGDRQSNQPQHF
abundance: .; v_gene: TRBV7-3; d_gene: .; j_gene: TRBJ2-7; CDR3nt: TGTGCCAGCAGCTTAGACGGGTCGGCCTCCTACGAGCAGTACTTC; CDR3aa: CASSLDGSASYEQYF
abundance: .; v_gene: TRBV7-9; d_gene: .; j_gene: TRBJ2-3; CDR3nt: TGTGCCAGCAGCCCGCCCGACGATACGCAGTATTTT; CDR3aa: CASSPPDDTQYF
abundance: few; v_gene: TRBV5-6; d_gene: TRBD1; j_gene: TRBJ1-2; CDR3nt: TGTGCCAGCAGCCCCTTGACAGGGGGCCCCGATTTTAACTATGGCTACACCTTC; CDR3aa: CASSPLTGGPDFNYGYTF
abundance: .; v_gene: TRBV9; d_gene: .; j_gene: TRBJ1-5; CDR3nt: TGTGCCAGCAGCGTAGAAGGGATCGCCAATCAGCCCCAGCATTTT; CDR3aa: CASSVEGIANQPQHF
abundance: many; v_gene: TRBV12-3/TRBV12-4; d_gene: TRBD2; j_gene: TRBJ2-3; CDR3nt: TGTGCCAGCAATCTCCGGGAGGGCTTCGGCACAGATACGCAGTATTTT; CDR3aa: CASNLREGFGTDTQYF
abundance: .; v_gene: TRBV3-1; d_gene: .; j_gene: TRBJ1-1; CDR3nt: TGTGCCAGCAGCCAAGCGGACCGCTACACTGAAGCTTTCTTT; CDR3aa: CASSQADRYTEAFF
abundance: .; v_gene: TRBV27; d_gene: .; j_gene: TRBJ1-6; CDR3nt: TGTGCCAGCAGTCCGGGGACTCCCGGAGCTTCACCCCTCCACTTT; CDR3aa: CASSPGTPGASPLHF
abundance: few; v_gene: TRBV5-6; d_gene: .; j_gene: TRBJ1-2; CDR3nt: TGTGCCAGCAGCTTAGAATACAGGGATGGCTACACCTTC; CDR3aa: CASSLEYRDGYTF
abundance: .; v_gene: TRBV5-1; d_gene: .; j_gene: TRBJ1-1; CDR3nt: TGCGCCAGCAGCTTGTTCACGGTTAACACTGAAGCTTTCTTT; CDR3aa: CASSLFTVNTEAFF
abundance: .; v_gene: TRBV20-1; d_gene: .; j_gene: TRBJ2-5; CDR3nt: TGCAGTGCTAGATCGTATGGGGTAGCTGAACAAGAGACCCAGTACTTC; CDR3aa: CSARSYGVAEQETQYF
abundance: few; v_gene: TRBV19; d_gene: TRBD2; j_gene: TRBJ2-1; CDR3nt: TGTGCCAGTAGTAGGGTTAGGGCGGGAGGTGAGTTCTTC; CDR3aa: CASSRVRAGGEFF